A single sample gave rise to the 3 T cell receptor beta chains below, sequenced in a study of blood T cells in healthy people across ages. Alongside a J-beta primer mix, a sample-barcoded 5' primer served in a second PCR lasting about 6 to 12 cycles. MiXCR, applied by TCRdb to the 5' RACE reads, yields one record per CDR3 protein. The sample consists of approximately 790,000 distinct CDR3 sequences, less than 80% of them appearing once. Sequences were obtained from blood. The receptors here all came from a man aged 25 to 40 in good health.

In this sample, this clonotype turned up a few times. This chain joins TRBV2 and TRBJ2-5; D is perhaps TRBD1 or TRBD2 (5 bases each). CDR3 size: 12 residues. Germline V gives CDR1 SNHLY, CDR2 FYNNEI. Between the trimmed V and J ends, which lost 7 bases and 1 base, there was a span of 7 bases. DNA of the CDR3: TGTGCCAGCATCGGGACCCAAGAGACCCAGTACTTC. It yields the protein CASIGTQETQYF.

This chain connects TRBV12-3 or TRBV12-4 to TRBJ2-3; 11 bases align to TRBD2. The CDR3 loop spans 18 amino acids. Trimming at V came to 11 bases and at J to 1 base, leaving 17 bases not matched to a gene. The CDR3 protein is CAASHLSGGAPGTDTQYF. For the CDR3, the DNA is TGTGCCGCCTCCCACCTTAGCGGGGGGGCCCCCGGCACAGATACGCAGTATTTT.

For this clonotype: A read error is possible here, since a much larger clone lies one base away. The J gene is TRBJ2-1, the V gene TRBV20-1; possible D gene TRBD2, 7 bases. Trimming shortened V by 5 bases and J by 10 bases, and 18 bases separated the two germline ends. In germline, CDR1 is DFQATT, CDR2 SNEGSKA (reference sequence). The CDR3 length is 13 residues. CDR3 loop: CSALLGGQNEQFF. As DNA, the CDR3 is TGCAGTGCTCTACTCGGGGGGCAGAACGAGCAGTTCTTC.